Shown below are 9 T cell receptor beta chains from a single sample sequenced in a study of T cell clonotyping in hematopoietic cell transplantation. Time point of the sample: recipient sample about 28 days before transplant, after cytoreduction. Method: immunoSEQ multiplex PCR; TCRdb's copy keeps in-frame clones and lacks some. The profile shows around 16,000 clones, 93% of them singletons. Sequenced material: peripheral blood mononuclear cells, taken before stem cell transplant. The origin of the receptors is a man between 18 and 29 years old with biphenotypic leukemia. Some clones in this sample may be carry-over from other donors' samples.

The chain combines TRBV15 with TRBJ1-1; D remains unclear. Trimming shortened V by 2 bases and J by 0 bases, and 10 bases separated the two germline ends. Germline lookup yields CDR1 LNHNV and CDR2 YYDKDF (reference sequence). The CDR3 spans 15 residues. CDR3: CATSRKTGVNTEAFF. In nucleotides, the CDR3 is TGTGCCACCAGCAGAAAGACTGGGGTGAACACTGAAGCTTTCTTT.

The rearrangement joins TRBV7-2 to TRBJ2-4; D not certain. The CDR3 has 16 amino acids. Trimming took 3 bases from V and 0 from J, leaving 12 bases between them. In germline, CDR1 is SGHTA, CDR2 FQGNSA. CDR3 loop: CASSFRRSGAKNIQYF. CDR3 in DNA: TGTGCCAGCAGCTTTAGGCGGTCGGGAGCCAAAAACATTCAGTACTTC.

The DNA for the CDR3 is TGTGCCAGCAGCTTGCAATACGAGCAGTACTTC. The encoded protein is CASSLQYEQYF. This sequence joins TRBV5-6 and TRBJ2-7; D ambiguous. Trimming removed 1 base at V and 4 bases at J, with 3 bases between. Germline CDR1 is SGHDT and CDR2 is YYEEEE. This CDR3 is built from 11 residues.

J is TRBJ1-2 and V is TRBV30, with 8 bases identical to TRBD1. The CDR3 extends over 14 amino acids. Losses at the gene ends were 3 bases for V and 5 bases for J; bases not matched to a gene: 8. CDR1 and CDR2 from the germline V gene are GTSNPN and SVGIG (reference sequence). The CDR3 nucleotides read TGTGCCTGGAGCACACCGGACAGGGTTTATGGCTACACCTTC. Translated: CAWSTPDRVYGYTF.

V is TRBV6-1 and J is TRBJ1-2; 9 nucleotides agree with TRBD1. The CDR3 loop spans 12 amino acids. With 8 bases clipped from V and 9 bases from J, the junction kept 7 bases outside the gene matches. The germline V gene encodes CDR1 MNHNS and CDR2 SASEGT. CDR3 in amino acids: CASSRDRDSYTF. The CDR3 nucleotides are TGTGCCAGCTCCCGGGACAGGGACAGCTACACCTTC.

V usage is TRBV30 and J usage is TRBJ1-1; D unresolved. The length of the CDR3 is 12 residues. Germline V CDR1 and CDR2: GTSNPN, SVGIG (reference sequence). Between the trimmed V and J ends, which lost 0 bases and 3 bases, there was a span of 5 bases. The CDR3 nucleotides are TGTGCCTGGAGTGTAACCTACACTGAAGCTTTCTTT. The encoded protein is CAWSVTYTEAFF.

CDR3 coding DNA: TGTGCCAGCAGCTTGCGGGGGGTTGATGAAGCTTTCTTT. The encoded protein is CASSLRGVDEAFF. The chain couples TRBV5-8 to TRBJ1-1, with D perhaps TRBD1 (5 bases). Trimming pared 1 base from V and 7 bases from J, leaving 11 bases between. The CDR3 runs 13 residues. Germline V gene data show CDR1 as SGHTS and CDR2 as YDEGEE.

This sequence joins TRBV5-1 and TRBJ1-1, with D maybe TRBD1 (6 bases). This CDR3 comprises 17 residues. V lost 5 bases, J lost 1 base, and 21 bases lay in between. Germline values: CDR1 SGHRS, CDR2 YFSETQ. Here the CDR3 reads CASRWLAGGGGNTEAFF. Written as DNA, the CDR3 is TGCGCCAGCAGATGGTTGGCGGGGGGCGGTGGGAACACTGAAGCTTTCTTT.

This sequence joins TRBV10-2 and TRBJ2-7; perhaps TRBD2 as D (5 bases). Trimming took 3 bases from V and 0 from J, leaving 9 bases between them. The CDR3 extends over 14 amino acids. Per germline, CDR1 WSHSY and CDR2 SAAADI. CDR3 amino acids: CASSEPGDSYEQYF. The CDR3 DNA is TGCGCCAGCAGTGAACCCGGGGACTCCTACGAGCAGTACTTC.